This entry features one T cell receptor (beta chain) sequence. No antigen is known for it. Nothing much larger sits one base from this clone, and base qualities are not available. In total, around 600 healthy bone marrow donors made up the cohort. At the time of sampling, every cohort member was nominally healthy, though immune exposures that went unrecorded were likely present. The donor tested CMV seronegative, placing the donor among the approximately 360 seronegative members of the cohort. Each donor provided a peripheral blood sample, and peripheral blood mononuclear cells were used for TCR beta sequencing. The Qiagen DNeasy Blood Extraction Kit was used to extract genomic DNA from the blood cell samples. The source of the sample is a study of cytomegalovirus exposure and HLA in healthy donors (dated by TCRdb to between 2016 and 2019). About the full investigation: An earlier analysis of more than 550 of the donors reported under 300 Gb of sequence data and around 100 million unique TCR beta sequences obtained from some 170 million T cells. Donor age, sex, ethnicity and CMV serostatus were compiled together with the repertoire data. The genetic ancestry cluster associated with self-reported Caucasian donors included about four fifths of the 350 to 500 genotyped donors. To predict cytomegalovirus infection status, the study combined high-throughput TCR immunosequencing, statistical association of individual TCRs with disease status, and machine learning. Roughly five DR-DQ haplotypes were treated as single units for association and clustering because of strong linkage in the cohort. An earlier analysis of more than 450 of the donors used high-throughput TCR beta sequencing to judge whether each TCR beta V gene segment behaved as functional or pseudogenic. Approximately 300 gigabases of sequencing data and tens of millions of unique TCR sequences made up an early release that covered approximately 650 HLA-typed donors. Typing coverage varied by locus: roughly 629-630 donors for A, B, C, DRB1 and DQB1; roughly 560 for DQA1; over 600 for DPA1; roughly 450 for DPB1. The study used immunosequencing to profile the T cell repertoires of 670 or so subjects and linked those repertoires to cytomegalovirus serostatus. All discovery cohort repertoires had been generated using a single sequencing platform. The study aimed to test whether signatures of past pathogen exposure could be identified by cataloging public T cell receptors. Along with the approximately 620-subject first cohort, a separate validation cohort of over 90 different subjects was used. A later genetic analysis took genome-wide SNP genotypes for about 55% of the 666 donors and used that subset as a discovery cohort. To study patterns of TCR occurrence, a later analysis re-analyzed previously published TCR beta repertoires from around 700 donors and added high-resolution HLA genotyping. On average, 235,054 unique TCR beta nucleotide sequences were sequenced per donor among a few hundred genotyped donors of the cohort, with roughly 18% of those sequences being non-productive. Both class I and class II loci were covered by HLA typing, at four-digit resolution. In the later analysis, no new phenotypic data were used to find candidate immune exposures; instead, reliance was placed on TCR beta sequences and their occurrence across donors. Study-level results and caveats: CMV serostatus was the only immune exposure information available for the cohort. Assigning TCR associations to individual alleles was difficult when HLA alleles, especially DR and DQ, strongly co-occurred. In a later analysis, HLA-associated TCR beta chains showed more clonal expansion and lower generation probabilities than non-associated chains that were equally common. An earlier analysis of around 500 of the donors showed that most TCR beta V segments appeared in productive rearrangements either about 90% or about 30% of the time, which broadly matched IMGT annotations. The earlier analysis of some 560 of the donors excluded some 15 rarely observed V segments, including chromosome 9 orphons, because counts were too low. Because HLA typing was unavailable for some donors at each locus, only the typed subset was used in association tests. Some IMGT-functional V segments, including TRBV6-2 and TRBV6-3, could not be told apart with the 87-base-pair reads, so those segments were excluded. In a later analysis, most CMV-associated TCR beta chains were found to appear HLA-restricted, with HLA associations seemingly driven largely by CMV exposure. A further reported finding was that TCR beta sequences accurately predicted the HLA-A and HLA-B alleles for most subjects in the first cohort. A few of the identified cytomegalovirus-associated TCR beta chains were confirmed in vitro to be specific for cytomegalovirus antigens. Cytomegalovirus status was reported to be diagnosed by the classifier with high specificity and sensitivity in both the original and validation cohorts. According to a later analysis, parvovirus B19, influenza, CMV and Epstein-Barr virus appeared linked to several top co-occurrence clusters. This cohort had only TCR beta chains sequenced, and the lack of alpha or paired-chain data limited which features could be detected. The study gave a list of over 150 TCR beta chains associated with cytomegalovirus. Most TCR sequences were seen in very few donors, while some public TCRs were found in many individuals. In a later analysis, 16,951 TCR beta sequences were associated with specific HLA alleles at a false discovery rate of 0.05. Roughly uniform sequencing depth across donors was assumed in presence/absence analyses, although this assumption may not hold. According to the authors, the approach could potentially be generalized to other disease states and immunological phenotypes. According to a later genetic analysis, donors in an Asian-associated ancestry cluster had fewer N-insertions in productive TCRs than the approximately 650-donor mean. Correlated functional status among segregating V segments might be attributable to linkage disequilibrium, but an unknown experimental factor could not be ruled out. According to a later analysis, TCR association rates differed among HLA loci, with DRB1 alleles showing the most associated TCRs and HLA-C alleles showing the fewest. A group of highly shared sequence variants was considered likely to be a technical artifact of the sequencing pipeline. In a later genetic analysis, a missense DCLRE1C variant was associated with V-gene and J-gene trimming of TCR beta chains, and the association was replicated in an independent cohort.

Libraries were prepared through the immunoSEQ multiplex PCR assay. The multiplex PCR relied on a mix of 60 forward primers for TCR Vbeta segments and 13 reverse primers for TCR Jbeta segments. The CDR3 region of rearranged TCR beta genes was amplified from genomic DNA by a multiplex PCR assay. The Illumina HiSeq System was used to sequence the amplified TCR beta libraries as 87-base-pair reads. Per the authors' processing: A later analysis counted about 80 million unique TCR beta chains across the 550 to 800 repertoires, and around 9.9 million of these chains were shared by at least two donors. Raw reads were error-corrected and collapsed into unique sequences with a nearest-neighbor algorithm that merged closely related sequences to remove PCR and sequencing errors. V, D and J gene segments were assigned by aligning CDR3 sequences to IMGT reference sequences. For a sequence to be retained, at least a six-nucleotide match to both a V gene segment and a J gene segment was required. Rearrangements were classified as productive when the CDR3 lacked stop codons and remained in frame with V and J, and all other rearrangements were classified as non-productive. Following IMGT convention, CDR3 was defined as the stretch from the second conserved V-encoded cysteine to the conserved J-encoded phenylalanine. In an earlier analysis of roughly 580 of the donors, sequences lacking an unambiguous match to a single V gene segment were excluded. An earlier analysis of almost 600 of the donors classified V segments as functional when productive rearrangements were above 56.7% and as segregating when the standard deviation between donors was above 5%. To diagnose cytomegalovirus status from the catalog of TCR beta chain sequences, a statistical classification framework was built. A later analysis assigned V and J genes by comparing TCR nucleotide sequences with IMGT/GENE-DB human TR gene sequences. Using the TCRdist pipeline, a later analysis assigned CDR3 sequences along with most-parsimonious VDJ recombination scenarios. In a later analysis, each TCR beta chain was defined by its CDR3 amino acid sequence together with its V-gene family, and reads without a unique V-gene family were excluded. In a later analysis, approximately 590 highly shared, low-generation-probability nucleotide sequences were removed to address suspected cross-contamination and a sequencing artifact. In a later analysis, a clonal expansion index was calculated for each public chain from normalized within-repertoire ranks of inferred template counts. A later analysis computed generation probabilities with a VDJ recombination model fitted to out-of-frame rearrangements, and checked the results against IGoR. In a later analysis, TCR-TCR, TCR-HLA and TCR-CMV co-occurrence was scored with hypergeometric tests, and a repertoire-size bias correction was applied to TCR pairs. A later analysis estimated false discovery rates by permuting HLA or CMV assignments 20 times. A later analysis grouped co-occurring TCRs with DBSCAN, adding TCRdist sequence similarity when clustering within HLA-allele-positive subsets. Repertoires with fewer than 30,000 or more than 120,000 public chains, plus five repertoires with anomalous nucleotide sharing, were excluded from co-occurrence clustering. TCRdb holds this immuneACCESS table with in-frame rearrangements only. Some clones are missing; in checked studies, unresolved V genes explain under half, and the rest has no known cause. V, J and clone size are those of that table, while D and trimming were read from the DNA. This sample gives some 130,000 clones in total; roughly 77% of them show up just once. The ten largest clones take up 3.1% of the sample.

From a lookup of the germline V gene, CDR1 and CDR2 are SNHLY and FYNNEI. For this chain, trimming is 2 bases at the V end and 3 bases at the J end, and the number of junction bases without a gene match is 5. From the cysteine up to the phenylalanine, the CDR3 has a length of 15 residues. Just CDR3 DNA is preserved here, 45 bases in frame from base 1. Sequenced material: PBMCs. Recombination linked TRBV2 to TRBJ2-3, and 7 bases in between align with TRBD2. This clonotype was obtained from a female donor in good health and CMV-seronegative. The nucleotide sequence reads as follows: TGTGCCAGCAGTGAACGGGCTAGCGGAACAGATACGCAGTATTTT. It translates as CASSERASGTDTQYF.